A selection of T cell receptor beta chains follows, all from one sample in a study of T cell changes during pregnancy in multiple sclerosis. The repertoire was sequenced with immunoSEQ multiplex PCR; TCRdb's copy has only in-frame clones and lacks some. Among about 49,000 clones listed, roughly 89% were seen once. Sequencing was performed on peripheral blood, taken after pregnancy. The receptors originated from a female donor in good health, enrolled as a control in a pregnancy study. Each CDR3 is given with its conserved first and last residue. The order of the fields is D gene, CDR3 length, V gene, clone size, J gene, CDR3 protein, CDR3 DNA. D genes are given only for firm matches. Clone size appears in some rows only: once, few, many, or a class for an expanded clone.

>NA|13|TRBV29-1|NA|TRBJ1-4
CSVMLTRGEKLFF
TGCAGCGTAATGCTAACCAGAGGTGAAAAACTGTTTTTT
>TRBD1|14|TRBV4-3|NA|TRBJ2-7
CASSAGGNLYEQYF
TGCGCCAGCAGTGCAGGGGGAAACTTGTACGAGCAGTACTTC
>NA|18|TRBV14|NA|TRBJ1-6
CASSPSSQITGWGSPLHF
TGTGCCAGCAGCCCTTCCTCGCAGATAACAGGGTGGGGATCACCCCTCCACTTT
>NA|12|TRBV6-1|NA|TRBJ1-2
CASSETRDSYTF
TGTGCCAGCAGTGAAACGAGGGATAGCTACACCTTC
>NA|19|TRBV4-2|NA|TRBJ1-4
CASSQLRTAFLPTNEKLFF
TGTGCCAGCAGCCAACTTAGGACAGCTTTTTTACCAACTAATGAAAAACTGTTTTTT
>TRBD1|16|TRBV6-1|NA|TRBJ2-6
CASSATGGSGANVLTF
TGTGCCAGCAGTGCAACAGGGGGCTCTGGGGCCAACGTCCTGACTTTC
>NA|16|TRBV28|NA|TRBJ1-6
CASSLPYDNYNSPLHF
TGTGCCAGCAGTTTACCCTATGACAACTATAATTCACCCCTCCACTTT
>NA|11|TRBV25-1|NA|TRBJ2-1
CASRGVNEQFF
TGTGCCAGCAGAGGGGTCAATGAGCAGTTCTTC
>NA|17|TRBV19|NA|TRBJ2-3
CASSLYYGAGEPDTQYF
TGTGCCAGTAGTCTATACTATGGGGCAGGGGAGCCAGATACGCAGTATTTT
>TRBD1|14|TRBV28|NA|TRBJ1-2
CACQRPGGNYGYTF
TGTGCCTGTCAGCGGCCAGGGGGTAACTATGGCTACACCTTC
>NA|15|TRBV2|NA|TRBJ1-1
CASKPRGSLNTEAFF
TGTGCCAGCAAGCCCCGGGGATCATTGAACACTGAAGCTTTCTTT
>NA|16|TRBV5-5|NA|TRBJ1-4
CASSSRHSGAPEKLFF
TGTGCCAGCAGCTCCCGACACTCAGGGGCCCCTGAAAAACTGTTTTTT
>NA|13|TRBV11-2|NA|TRBJ1-3
CASSWAFRNTIYF
TGTGCCAGCAGCTGGGCTTTTAGAAACACCATATATTTT
>NA|13|TRBV2|NA|TRBJ2-1
CASSQRTYNEQFF
TGTGCCAGCTCCCAGCGGACGTACAATGAGCAGTTCTTC
>NA|13|TRBV6-1|NA|TRBJ1-1
CASSPRQNTEAFF
TGTGCCAGCAGTCCCCGACAGAACACTGAAGCTTTCTTT
>NA|15|TRBV15|NA|TRBJ2-7
CATSRGGEGATEQYF
TGTGCCACCAGCAGGGGGGGAGAAGGGGCGACCGAGCAGTACTTC
>TRBD2|15|TRBV7-2|NA|TRBJ2-2
CASSKAGSDTGELFF
TGTGCCAGCAGCAAAGCGGGGTCCGACACCGGGGAGCTGTTTTTT
>TRBD2|15|TRBV29-1|NA|TRBJ2-7
CSVAGGLAGAYEQYF
TGCAGCGTTGCGGGTGGACTAGCGGGAGCCTACGAGCAGTACTTC
>TRBD1|14|TRBV11-2|once|TRBJ2-2
CASSLLQGSGELFF
TGTGCCAGCAGCTTGTTACAGGGGTCGGGGGAGCTGTTTTTT
>NA|11|TRBV5-4|NA|TRBJ2-1
CASLSYNEQFF
TGTGCCAGCCTCTCCTACAATGAGCAGTTCTTC
>TRBD2|17|TRBV28|NA|TRBJ2-1
CASSLWELAGGPGEQFF
TGTGCCAGCAGTTTATGGGAACTAGCGGGAGGGCCCGGTGAGCAGTTCTTC
>TRBD1|13|TRBV4-1|NA|TRBJ2-5
CASSLTGGETQYF
TGCGCCAGCAGCCTGACAGGGGGGGAGACCCAGTACTTC
>NA|14|TRBV28|NA|TRBJ1-6
CASRSSVIGSPLHF
TGTGCCAGCCGCTCCAGCGTTATTGGGTCACCCCTCCACTTT
>NA|14|TRBV6-1|NA|TRBJ2-7
CASSEGEEFHEQYF
TGTGCCAGCAGTGAAGGCGAGGAGTTCCACGAGCAGTACTTC
>NA|15|TRBV9|NA|TRBJ2-3
CASSSGPAGTDTQYF
TGTGCCAGCAGTTCTGGTCCAGCGGGCACAGATACGCAGTATTTT
>TRBD1|15|TRBV19|once|TRBJ2-2
CASSGQVAATGELFF
TGTGCCAGTAGCGGACAGGTCGCGGCGACCGGGGAGCTGTTTTTT